This TCR beta chain was found in a study of shared clonotypes between healthy human individuals. Researchers ran the assay at a deep level. Authors' data handling: As immunoSEQ supplied junction-only sequences (without quality scores), filtering differed. The protocol was immunoSEQ multiplex PCR, while the TCRdb copy is restricted to in-frame clones and leaves out a portion. That table supplies the V and J calls and clone size; D and trimming were determined from the DNA. The data contain 150,000 to 200,000 clones, approximately 62% of them seen just once; the ten biggest clones take up more than 9%. Unmatched junction bases numbered 7, after V lost 0 bases and J lost 0 bases. Germline V gene data show CDR1 as LNHNV and CDR2 as YYDKDF (reference sequence). This CDR3 is 18 amino acids long.

Sample: memory CD4+ T cells sorted from blood. The sample's subset: CD45RA-negative fraction. The V gene is TRBV15, the J gene TRBJ2-3, with 9 bases that match TRBD2. This TCR derives from a man aged 25 to 40 in good health. The CDR3 region is CATSRDSRTSASTDTQYF. DNA of the CDR3: TGTGCCACCAGCAGAGATTCACGGACTAGCGCTAGCACAGATACGCAGTATTTT.